This entry features one TCR beta chain sequence. This entry belongs to a study of blood T cell repertoires in COVID-19. Study summary: COVID-19 samples collected from the United States, Italy and Spain covered acute and convalescent phases. T cells, B-cell-depleted T cells, or PBMCs supplied cDNA or gDNA.

Between the trimmed V and J ends, which lost 4 bases and 2 bases, there was a span of 12 bases. The CDR3 sequence is 14 residues long. Germline-derived CDR1 and CDR2 are LNHDA and SQIVND (reference sequence). Source study methods: Nucleated cell number was recorded as an estimate derived from reference gene primer amplification. The data were produced by immunoSEQ multiplex PCR, yet TCRdb's version contains in-frame clones alone and is incomplete. V, J and clone size were drawn from that table, and D and trimming were deduced from the DNA. The top ten hold about 1.7% of the sample, which has approximately 250,000 clones, about 89% seen once.

The chain links TRBV19 to TRBJ2-7; D is perhaps TRBD2 (6 bases). This clonotype was obtained from a woman between 55 and 75 years old who had recovered from COVID-19. The specimen was peripheral blood. The CDR3, as DNA: TGTGCCAGTAGTAGGGGCGGGGAGGCCTACGAGCAGTACTTC. It yields the protein CASSRGGEAYEQYF. The variable domain in full, completed from reference TRBV19 and TRBJ2-7, reads DGGITQSPKYLFRKEGQNVTLSCEQNLNHDAMYWYRQDPGQGLRLIYYSQIVNDFQKGDIAEGYSVSREKKESFPLTVTSAQKNPTAFYLCASSRGGEAYEQYFGPGTRLTVT.